This T cell receptor (beta chain) emerged from a study of cytomegalovirus exposure and HLA in healthy donors. Study-wide points: Some 150 TCR beta chains were listed as cytomegalovirus-associated. CMV antigen specificity of a few CMV-associated chains was confirmed in vitro.

V shed 4 bases and J 4 bases; nucleotides not matched to a gene: 3. Germline values: CDR1 SGHRS, CDR2 YFSETQ. This CDR3 is built from 14 residues. PCR was performed using 60 Vbeta and 13 Jbeta primers. Clones were read by immunoSEQ multiplex PCR, and TCRdb kept only the in-frame ones, dropping some. Of some 96,000 clones listed, 55% to 75% were seen once; the top ten hold roughly 3.2%. Of note for this clone: The antigen is undetermined.

The sequenced sample was PBMCs. The TCR originated in a man between 60 and 75 years old in good health and CMV-seronegative. This chain links TRBV5-1 with TRBJ1-2; 11 nucleotides agree with TRBD1. The CDR3 sequence: CASSPGTGGYGYTF. For the CDR3, the DNA is TGCGCCAGCAGCCCCGGGACAGGGGGCTATGGCTACACCTTC.